The text below deals with one TCR beta chain. A read error may produce the germline difference seen at one junction end. Synthesis of TCR beta cDNA was carried out from 450 to 500 ng total RNA with a constant-region primer. Slightly modified ARM-PCR with three nested multiplex PCR rounds yielded TCR beta libraries. Rounds one and two of PCR, each of about 10 cycles, were primed with TRBV1-TRBV30 forward primers and a C-beta reverse primer. One entry per CDR3 protein, called by TCRdb with MiXCR from the multiplex PCR reads. This sample has 20,000 to 30,000 distinct CDR3 sequences, with roughly three quarters found just once. The sample belongs to a study of tumor-infiltrating lymphocytes in primary liver carcinoma. CDR1 GTSNPN and CDR2 SVGIG come from the germline V gene (reference sequence). This CDR3 is built from 15 residues. Taking about 17-33 mg of unsorted bulk tissue, the authors co-extracted RNA and DNA.

Sequencing was performed on liver tumor tissue from sampling region 5. Subset defined: tumor region T5, tumor centre. V usage is TRBV30 and J usage is TRBJ1-1, with D perhaps TRBD1 (6 bases). The origin of this receptor is a woman in her twenties or thirties with primary liver carcinoma and hepatitis B virus infection. The CDR3 region has the DNA TGTGTCTGGAGTGTACATACAGGGAGGAACACTGAAGCTCTCTTT. Its translation is CVWSVHTGRNTEALF.